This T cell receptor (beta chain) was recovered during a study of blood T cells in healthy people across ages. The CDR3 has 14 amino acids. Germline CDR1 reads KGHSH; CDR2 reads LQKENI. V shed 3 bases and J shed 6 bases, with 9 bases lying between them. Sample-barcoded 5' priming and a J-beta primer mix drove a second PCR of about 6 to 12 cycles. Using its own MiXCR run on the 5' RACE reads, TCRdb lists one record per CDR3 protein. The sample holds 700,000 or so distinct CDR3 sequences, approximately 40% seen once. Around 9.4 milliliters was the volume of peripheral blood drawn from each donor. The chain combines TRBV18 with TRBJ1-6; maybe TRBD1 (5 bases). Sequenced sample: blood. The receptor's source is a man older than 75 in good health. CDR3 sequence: CASSPGHINSPLHF. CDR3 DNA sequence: TGTGCCAGCTCACCGGGGCACATTAATTCACCCCTCCACTTT.